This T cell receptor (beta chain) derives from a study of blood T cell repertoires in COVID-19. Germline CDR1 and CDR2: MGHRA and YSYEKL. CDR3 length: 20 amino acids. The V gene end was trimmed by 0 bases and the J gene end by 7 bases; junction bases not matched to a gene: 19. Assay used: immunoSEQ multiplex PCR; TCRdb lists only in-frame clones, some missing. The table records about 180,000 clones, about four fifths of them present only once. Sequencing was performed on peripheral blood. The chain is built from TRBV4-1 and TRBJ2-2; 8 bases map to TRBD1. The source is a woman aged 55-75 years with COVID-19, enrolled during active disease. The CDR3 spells CASSQESHRQGAPSVGELFF. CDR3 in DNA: TGCGCCAGCAGCCAAGAGTCCCATCGTCAGGGGGCTCCCTCGGTCGGGGAGCTGTTTTTT.